The 5 T cell receptor beta chains below come from one sample, sequenced in a study of blood T cell repertoires in COVID-19. Some clones are missing from TCRdb's copy, which holds only in-frame ones; the method was immunoSEQ multiplex PCR. Of approximately 73,000 clones in the sample, roughly nine tenths were seen once. Sequencing was done on a sample of peripheral blood. The source of these receptors is an older woman with acute or convalescent COVID-19.

The chain couples TRBV18 to TRBJ1-1; TRBD1 might be the D (5 bases). V lost 3 bases and J 1 base, leaving 15 bases between the germline ends. This CDR3 is 16 amino acids long. Germline V gene data show CDR1 as KGHSH and CDR2 as LQKENI. In DNA, the CDR3 is TGTGCCAGCTCACCCCGTCCCAGCAGGGAGAACACTGAAGCTTTCTTT. Translated: CASSPRPSRENTEAFF.

On this clone itself: The same CDR3 arises from other DNA sequences in this sample as well. The chain uses TRBV18 and TRBJ2-7; D unclear. The CDR3 contains 13 residues. Looked up from germline, CDR1 is KGHSH and CDR2 is LQKENI. With 3 bases removed from V and 0 bases from J, the gap between germline ends came to 6 bases. The CDR3 nucleotides are TGTGCCAGCTCACCGGGCAGCTCCTACGAGCAGTACTTC. The encoded protein is CASSPGSSYEQYF.

This chain joins TRBV30 and TRBJ2-4; 8 nucleotides match TRBD2. Losses at the gene ends were 2 bases for V and 9 bases for J; bases not matched to a gene: 6. The germline V gene has CDR1 GTSNPN and CDR2 SVGIG (reference sequence). This CDR3 region has 13 residues. The CDR3 DNA reads TGTGCCTGGAGTAAACGGGAGGGCGGCATTCAGTACTTC. Translating it yields CAWSKREGGIQYF.

The chain recombines TRBV7-9 with TRBJ2-3, with 7 bases that match TRBD1. This CDR3 has 14 residues. Per germline, CDR1 SEHNR and CDR2 FQNEAQ (reference sequence). The ends lost 0 bases at V and 4 bases at J; junction bases unmatched: 1. The DNA for the CDR3 is TGTGCCAGCAGCTTAGCGCAGGGGGCAGATACGCAGTATTTT. Protein sequence: CASSLAQGADTQYF.

The rearrangement links TRBV27 to TRBJ2-1; 15 nucleotides agree with TRBD2. Per germline, CDR1 MNHEY and CDR2 SMNVEV (reference sequence). The ends lost 3 bases at V and 3 bases at J; junction bases unmatched: 9. There are 19 residues in the CDR3. This CDR3 is CASSFRTSGRAGDYNEQFF. The CDR3 DNA follows: TGTGCCAGCAGTTTCCGGACTAGCGGGAGGGCCGGGGACTACAATGAGCAGTTCTTC.